The clone carrying this T cell receptor beta chain occurred a few times. Its antigen is unidentified. TCRdb fed the 5' RACE reads into MiXCR, producing one record per CDR3 protein. The sample holds fewer than 650,000 distinct CDR3 sequences, over 8.5% seen once. The record originates from a study of identical twins. Study results and limitations: Fewer insertions marked abundant cord blood beta clonotypes; young adult naive trended weakly, memory not at all.

CDR1 and CDR2 from the germline V gene are SQVTM and ANQGSEA. This CDR3 is built from 16 residues. The ends were cut back, 5 bases at V and 5 bases at J, with 21 bases in the middle. These data were also reused for a study on yellow fever vaccine responses in identical twins.

The sequence was obtained from a woman under 30 in good health. The chain is built from TRBV29-1 and TRBJ2-2, with D perhaps assigned TRBD1 or TRBD2 (6 bases each). Material for sequencing was PBMCs. DNA of the CDR3: TGCAGCGTTCTAGGAGGGGGTATCGGGAAGACCGGGGAGCTGTTTTTT. This translates into CSVLGGGIGKTGELFF.